A single TCR beta chain is shown here with its context. Its antigen is still unknown. The CDR3 extends over 15 amino acids. Germline CDR1 is SGHRS and CDR2 is YFSETQ. The V end lost 4 bases, the J end lost 2 bases, and 14 bases lay between the germline ends. This PCR relied on a set of 60 Vbeta primers and 13 Jbeta primers. Only in-frame clones appear in the TCRdb table, and some are missing; sequencing was by immunoSEQ multiplex PCR. The sample contains about 98,000 clones, over 70% of which appear only once. These data are taken from a study of cytomegalovirus exposure and HLA in healthy donors. Study-wide results and limits: Analyzed later, association rates of TCRs varied across HLA loci, with DRB1 most and HLA-C fewest. A missense variant in DCLRE1C was later tied to TCR beta V- and J-gene trimming. In a later analysis, 17,000 or so TCR beta sequences were associated with HLA alleles at 0.05 false discovery rate.

The study sampled nominally healthy donors, though unrecorded immune exposures were likely. The origin of this receptor is a man aged 18-30 years in good health and CMV-seropositive. The chain recombines TRBV5-1 with TRBJ2-3; a weak D match, TRBD1 (6 bases). What was sequenced was PBMCs. In DNA form, the CDR3 reads TGCGCCAGCAGCCCTACAGGGTTCAACACAGATACGCAGTATTTT. This encodes CASSPTGFNTDTQYF.